This entry lists 22 T cell receptor beta chains sequenced from one sample in a study of cytomegalovirus exposure and HLA in healthy donors. Use of 60 Vbeta and 13 Jbeta primers characterized the PCR. Data came from immunoSEQ multiplex PCR; TCRdb stores just in-frame clones and leaves some out. The sample is made up of tens of thousands of clones, and the top ten hold around an eighth of it. Sequences were obtained from PBMCs. Every receptor here comes from a man between 18 and 29 years old in good health and CMV-seropositive.

The gene calls are TRBV13 and TRBJ2-7; weak D call: TRBD1 (6 bases). The V end was cut by 5 bases, the J end by 3 bases, with 17 bases between. The CDR3 covers 15 residues. The germline V gene has CDR1 PRHDT and CDR2 FYEKMQ (reference sequence). The CDR3 region is CASSPGDRRNYEQYF. CDR3 sequence (DNA): TGTGCCAGCAGCCCAGGAGACAGGCGGAACTACGAGCAGTACTTC.

The chain recombines TRBV29-1 with TRBJ2-3; D perhaps matches TRBD1 (6 bases). This CDR3 region has 14 residues. In germline, CDR1 is SQVTM, CDR2 ANQGSEA. The V gene lost 6 bases and the J gene lost 0 bases, with 13 bases spanning the gap. CDR3 coding DNA: TGCAGCGTGAGACAGGATGCTAGCACAGATACGCAGTATTTT. Translated, it gives CSVRQDASTDTQYF.

V usage is TRBV4-1 and J usage is TRBJ2-5; 7 bases are a match to TRBD2. The germline gives CDR1 MGHRA, CDR2 YSYEKL. V shed 0 bases, J shed 7 bases, and the junction held 14 bases outside the gene matches. The CDR3 runs to 17 residues. DNA of the CDR3: TGCGCCAGCAGCCAAGAATTTGGGGGAGGGCTAGAAGGGACCCAGTACTTC. Translated, it gives CASSQEFGGGLEGTQYF.

The V and J genes are TRBV9 and TRBJ2-4, with TRBD2 matching 8 bases. The CDR3 runs 13 residues. The junction had 3 bases not matched to a gene; V was cut back by 2 bases and J by 8 bases. CDR1 and CDR2 from the germline V gene are SGDLS and YYNGEE. The CDR3 sequence is CASSVSGNDIQYF. CDR3 nucleotide sequence: TGTGCCAGCAGCGTTAGCGGGAATGACATTCAGTACTTC.

The chain combines TRBV27 with TRBJ2-5, with 10 bases fitting TRBD1. The DNA end is a closer match to TRBJ2-7, so the J assignment may be wrong. The CDR3 length is 15 residues. CDR1 is MNHEY and CDR2 is SMNVEV in the germline V gene (reference sequence). Here the CDR3 DNA reads TGTGCCAGCGGGACAGGGGATGTCTTAGGCTACGAGCAGTACTTC. It yields the protein CASGTGDVLGYEQYF.

The J gene is TRBJ2-1, the V gene TRBV19, with 7 bases identical to TRBD1. CDR1 is LNHDA, CDR2 SQIVND, per germline (reference sequence). The CDR3 spans 17 residues. V was pared by 4 bases and J by 4 bases, with 13 bases of the junction left unmatched. The CDR3 sequence is CASSRATGTDYYNEQFF. The CDR3 coding sequence is TGTGCCAGTAGTAGAGCCACCGGGACAGACTATTACAATGAGCAGTTCTTC. Based on the CDR3 plus reference TRBV19 and TRBJ2-1, the full variable domain is DGGITQSPKYLFRKEGQNVTLSCEQNLNHDAMYWYRQDPGQGLRLIYYSQIVNDFQKGDIAEGYSVSREKKESFPLTVTSAQKNPTAFYLCASSRATGTDYYNEQFFGPGTRLTVL.

The chain couples TRBV4-2 to TRBJ2-1; 8 nucleotides align to TRBD2. Germline values: CDR1 LGHNA, CDR2 YNFKEQ. J lost 9 bases, V lost 1 base, and 8 bases had no gene match. This CDR3 comprises 15 residues. CDR3 protein: CASSQAGGQGIEQFF. The CDR3 nucleotides are TGTGCCAGCAGCCAAGCGGGAGGGCAAGGGATTGAGCAGTTCTTC.

Here the CDR3 reads CAISETSGRTITGELFF. The CDR3 DNA reads TGTGCCATCAGTGAGACTAGCGGGAGAACAATCACCGGGGAGCTGTTTTTT. J is TRBJ2-2 and V is TRBV10-3; 11 bases agree with TRBD2. The CDR3 covers 17 residues. V lost 2 bases and J lost 4; bases outside the gene matches: 6. The germline V gene encodes CDR1 ENHRY and CDR2 SYGVKD.

The genes are TRBV19 and TRBJ2-7; 10 nucleotides match TRBD2. Per germline, CDR1 LNHDA and CDR2 SQIVND (reference sequence). Trimming took 3 bases from V and 8 from J; bases not matched to a gene: 16. The CDR3 length is 17 residues. The CDR3 coding sequence is TGTGCCAGTAGTATGATGGCCGGGCTAGCGGGAGATGGAAAGCAGTACTTC. Protein: CASSMMAGLAGDGKQYF.

The chain combines TRBV28 with TRBJ1-2, with TRBD1 as a possible D gene (6 bases). In germline, CDR1 is MDHEN, CDR2 SYDVKM. This CDR3 is 16 amino acids long. Trimming took off 7 bases at V and 4 bases at J, with 22 bases between the two ends. The CDR3 sequence is CASIQGGERRSYGYTF. The CDR3 bases are TGTGCCAGCATCCAAGGGGGTGAGCGCCGTAGCTATGGCTACACCTTC.

This rearrangement joins TRBV6-6 to TRBJ1-2; 9 bases align to TRBD1. The ends lost 6 bases at V and 5 bases at J; junction bases unmatched: 7. Germline V gene sequence: CDR1 MNHNY, CDR2 SVGAGI (reference sequence). CDR3 length: 14 amino acids. CDR3 coding DNA: TGTGCCAGCAGCCCTTGGGGACAGGGATATGGCTACACCTTC. Translation gives CASSPWGQGYGYTF.

The V gene is TRBV11-3, the J gene TRBJ2-5; D call uncertain. Deletions cut 1 base from V and 5 bases from J, with 2 bases between. Germline V gives CDR1 SGHNT, CDR2 YENEEA. The CDR3 sequence is 11 residues long. The CDR3 spells CASSLAETQYF. The CDR3, as DNA: TGTGCCAGCAGCTTAGCGGAGACCCAGTACTTC.

V usage is TRBV4-2 and J usage is TRBJ1-2; unclear D gene. Germline CDR1 reads LGHNA; CDR2 reads YNFKEQ. This CDR3 region has 15 residues. V was pared by 0 bases and J by 3 bases, with 11 bases between. CDR3 nucleotides: TGTGCCAGCAGCCAAGATACCGGGGTGGACTATGGCTACACCTTC. Residues: CASSQDTGVDYGYTF.

The V gene is TRBV30, the J gene TRBJ2-1, with TRBD1 as a possible D gene (6 bases). Trimming left V 5 bases short and J 2 bases short, with 10 bases between. This CDR3 is 13 amino acids long. The germline gives CDR1 GTSNPN, CDR2 SVGIG (reference sequence). CDR3 DNA sequence: TGTGCCTGGGACAGGAGCACCTACAATGAGCAGTTCTTC. As protein: CAWDRSTYNEQFF.

To note about this clone: Mismatch with germline at one junction end may stem from a read error. This chain connects TRBV6-1 to TRBJ2-5, with D possibly being TRBD1 (6 bases). Germline assignment: CDR1 MNHNS and CDR2 SASEGT. This CDR3 is built from 14 residues. The chain's CDR3 is CASSAGTQQGTQYF. In DNA form, the CDR3 reads TGTGCCAGCAGTGCCGGGACACAACAAGGGACCCAGTACTTC.

V and J are TRBV6-5 and TRBJ2-2, with TRBD1 matching over 7 bases. The V and J ends lost 0 bases and 6 bases, in that order; junction bases with no gene match: 7. The CDR3 is 16 residues long. Germline assignment: CDR1 MNHEY and CDR2 SVGAGI. CDR3 bases: TGTGCCAGCAGTTACTCAAAGGGGGCGATTTCCGGGGAGCTGTTTTTT. Translation gives CASSYSKGAISGELFF.

The J gene is TRBJ2-5, the V gene TRBV7-3; 8 bases are a match to TRBD2. Looked up from germline, CDR1 is SGHTA and CDR2 is FQGTGA. This CDR3 region has 14 residues. Unmatched junction bases numbered 4, after V lost 5 bases and J lost 2 bases. CDR3 loop: CASSPGLDQETQYF. Written as DNA, the CDR3 is TGTGCCAGCAGCCCGGGACTAGATCAAGAGACCCAGTACTTC.

V and J are TRBV7-9 and TRBJ2-1; D is unresolved. Trimming cost V 3 bases and J 6 bases, with 9 bases left between them. The CDR3 runs to 13 residues. Germline lookup yields CDR1 SEHNR and CDR2 FQNEAQ (reference sequence). The CDR3 reads CASSLWATNEQFF. The CDR3 bases are TGTGCCAGCAGCTTGTGGGCCACCAATGAGCAGTTCTTC.

J is TRBJ1-1 and V is TRBV11-2; D is possibly TRBD1 (5 bases). The CDR3 totals 13 residues. Germline CDR1 SGHAT, CDR2 FQNNGV. Trimming took 1 base from V and 8 from J, leaving 11 bases between them. This CDR3 is CASSLAGGREAFF. The DNA of the CDR3 is TGTGCCAGCAGCTTAGCGGGGGGACGGGAAGCTTTCTTT.

The chain employs TRBV13 and TRBJ2-3, with a tentative D call TRBD2 (6 bases). CDR1 is PRHDT, CDR2 FYEKMQ, per germline (reference sequence). The CDR3 has 16 residues. The V and J ends lost 3 bases and 3 bases respectively, with 16 bases between them. The CDR3 reads CASSFVAGFETDTQYF. CDR3 sequence (DNA): TGTGCCAGCAGCTTTGTCGCGGGATTTGAGACAGATACGCAGTATTTT.

The rearrangement links TRBV28 to TRBJ2-7, with 7 bases identical to TRBD2. CDR3 length: 15 amino acids. The J segment lost 1 base and the V segment lost 2 bases, leaving 5 bases of the junction unmatched. The germline gives CDR1 MDHEN, CDR2 SYDVKM. DNA of the CDR3: TGTGCCAGCAGTTTAGGGGGGGAGAAATCCTACGAGCAGTACTTC. Its protein product is CASSLGGEKSYEQYF.

The chain has TRBV7-3 and TRBJ2-3; 7 bases match TRBD2. The CDR3 has 14 residues. Germline CDR1 SGHTA, CDR2 FQGTGA. The V and J ends lost 2 bases and 5 bases, in that order; junction bases with no gene match: 4. The DNA for the CDR3 is TGTGCCAGCAGCTTAGAGACTAGCCGAGATACGCAGTATTTT. Encoded protein: CASSLETSRDTQYF. Together with reference TRBV7-3 and TRBJ2-3, the CDR3 gives the full variable domain: GAGVSQTPSNKVTEKGKYVELRCDPISGHTALYWYRQSLGQGPEFLIYFQGTGAADDSGLPNDRFFAVRPEGSVSTLKIQRTERGDSAVYLCASSLETSRDTQYFGPGTRLTVL.